The rows below give T cell receptor beta chains drawn from one sample of a study of naive and memory T cell subsets. MiXCR, applied by TCRdb to the UMI-ligation and nested PCR reads, yields one record per CDR3 protein. This repertoire shows 4,000 or so distinct CDR3 sequences, 4% to 6% found once; its top ten account for around 26%. Material for sequencing was effector memory CD8+ T cells from blood. These receptors were obtained from a human donor in good health. Both conserved end residues are part of each CDR3. A D gene is named only where the DNA matches it firmly. Expanded clones get a size class; other rows say once, few or many, or leave the size out.

j_call	v_call	clone_size	d_call	cdr3_aa	cdr3_nt
TRBJ2-7	TRBV6-1	-	-	CASKTGYGEQYF	TGTGCCAGCAAAACAGGGTATGGCGAGCAGTACTTC
TRBJ2-1	TRBV20-1	many	-	CSAGMTKTSYNEQFF	TGCAGTGCTGGGATGACTAAAACCTCCTACAATGAGCAGTTCTTC
TRBJ1-3	TRBV12-2	medium-sized	-	CASRLASEGWTGNTIYF	TGTGCAAGTCGCTTAGCGTCAGAGGGTTGGACTGGAAACACCATATATTTT
TRBJ1-5	TRBV12-3/TRBV12-4	many	TRBD1	CASSPTGDNQPQHF	TGTGCCAGCAGTCCGACAGGGGACAATCAGCCCCAGCATTTT
TRBJ1-1	TRBV12-3/TRBV12-4	few	-	CASSLGPAGVTEAFF	TGTGCCAGCAGTTTAGGGCCGGCGGGGGTGACTGAAGCTTTCTTT
TRBJ1-6	TRBV6-2/TRBV6-3	many	TRBD1	CASSYEGQASPLHF	TGTGCCAGCAGTTACGAAGGACAGGCGTCACCCCTCCACTTT
TRBJ1-2	TRBV12-3/TRBV12-4	many	TRBD1	CASSDIRDRSGGYTF	TGTGCCAGCAGCGACATCCGGGACAGGAGCGGTGGCTACACCTTC
TRBJ2-5	TRBV5-5	many	-	CASSLVQGIGLEETQYF	TGTGCCAGCAGCTTGGTCCAGGGGATTGGGTTGGAAGAGACCCAGTACTTC
TRBJ2-3	TRBV27	-	TRBD2	CASSLSERLATDTQYF	TGTGCCAGCAGTTTATCCGAGCGACTAGCGACAGATACGCAGTATTTT
TRBJ1-1	TRBV4-1	medium-sized	-	CASSQGSGGRTEAFF	TGCGCCAGCAGCCAGGGCTCCGGGGGGAGGACTGAAGCTTTCTTT
TRBJ2-3	TRBV19	many	-	CASTDTGWGTQYF	TGTGCCAGTACCGATACAGGGTGGGGTACGCAGTATTTT
TRBJ1-1	TRBV28	medium-sized	-	CASNGDRNTEAFF	TGTGCCAGCAATGGGGACCGGAACACTGAAGCTTTCTTT
TRBJ2-1	TRBV6-4	medium-sized	-	CASSDGLYNEQFF	TGTGCCAGCAGTGACGGACTCTACAATGAGCAGTTCTTC
TRBJ2-7	TRBV10-3	many	-	CAISDPGTGIYEQYF	TGTGCCATCAGTGATCCCGGGACCGGAATTTACGAGCAGTACTTC
TRBJ2-1	TRBV2	medium-sized	TRBD2	CASSESGSIYNEQFF	TGTGCCAGCAGTGAAAGCGGGAGTATCTACAATGAGCAGTTCTTC
TRBJ2-1	TRBV6-1	-	TRBD2	CASSEGAGGPYNEQFF	TGTGCCAGCAGTGAAGGGGCGGGAGGCCCCTACAATGAGCAGTTCTTC
TRBJ2-2	TRBV6-5	many	-	CASSYSTGELFF	TGTGCCAGCAGTTACTCGACCGGGGAGCTGTTTTTT
TRBJ1-1	TRBV12-3/TRBV12-4	many	-	CASSFGGGTEAFF	TGTGCCAGCAGTTTCGGGGGGGGTACTGAAGCTTTCTTT
TRBJ2-7	TRBV20-1	-	-	CSVLHSYEQYF	TGCAGTGTTTTGCACTCCTACGAGCAGTACTTC
TRBJ2-7	TRBV19	many	TRBD2	CASSMYSGPAYEQYF	TGTGCCAGTAGTATGTATAGCGGGCCAGCCTACGAGCAGTACTTC
TRBJ2-1	TRBV19	-	-	CASSIWGLYNEQFF	TGTGCCAGTAGTATCTGGGGACTCTACAATGAGCAGTTCTTC
TRBJ2-7	TRBV6-5	many	TRBD1	CASSYRDRGSDEQYF	TGTGCCAGCAGTTACCGGGACAGGGGTAGCGACGAGCAGTACTTC
TRBJ2-6	TRBV4-3	many	-	CASSQETGSGANVLTF	TGCGCCAGCAGCCAAGAAACAGGGAGCGGGGCCAACGTCCTGACTTTC
TRBJ2-3	TRBV6-1	many	-	CASTWDTQYF	TGTGCCAGCACGTGGGATACGCAGTATTTT
TRBJ2-1	TRBV5-6	medium-sized	-	CASSGDTSWLLHEQFF	TGTGCCAGCAGCGGCGATACTAGCTGGCTGCTCCATGAGCAGTTCTTC
TRBJ2-7	TRBV9	many	TRBD1	CASSPRGNRNNEQYF	TGTGCCAGCAGCCCCAGGGGGAACCGGAATAACGAGCAGTACTTC
TRBJ1-3	TRBV7-9	many	-	CASSLEVGSSGNTIYF	TGTGCCAGCAGCTTAGAAGTGGGTAGTTCTGGAAACACCATATATTTT
TRBJ1-5	TRBV7-6	few	-	CASSLAASNSNQPQHF	TGTGCCAGCAGCTTAGCGGCGAGTAATAGCAATCAGCCCCAGCATTTT
TRBJ2-3	TRBV29-1	medium-sized	-	CSVQSGGGDTQYF	TGCAGCGTCCAAAGCGGAGGGGGAGATACGCAGTATTTT
TRBJ1-4	TRBV28	-	-	CASRVEDRHNEKLFF	TGTGCCAGCAGGGTTGAAGACAGGCATAATGAAAAACTGTTTTTT
TRBJ2-3	TRBV20-1	many	TRBD2	CSARDSLASDSDTQYF	TGCAGTGCTAGAGATTCACTAGCGAGTGATTCAGATACGCAGTATTTT
TRBJ2-1	TRBV28	many	-	CASSSGGNNEQFF	TGTGCCAGCAGTTCTGGTGGGAACAATGAGCAGTTCTTC
TRBJ1-5	TRBV6-1	many	-	CASSPGLEAQPQHF	TGTGCCAGCAGTCCCGGACTAGAAGCTCAGCCCCAGCATTTT
TRBJ2-7	TRBV12-3/TRBV12-4	many	TRBD1	CASSLGTAAYEQYF	TGTGCCAGCAGTCTCGGGACAGCTGCCTACGAGCAGTACTTC
TRBJ2-7	TRBV11-1	many	TRBD2	CASSPNSPGTSITYEQYF	TGTGCCAGCAGCCCAAACTCCCCCGGGACTAGTATAACCTACGAGCAGTACTTC
TRBJ1-6	TRBV27	many	-	CASSPTTGVALHF	TGTGCCAGCAGCCCCACGACTGGTGTAGCCCTCCACTTT
TRBJ2-1	TRBV3-1	large	-	CASSQDGGGSLFHEQFF	TGTGCCAGCAGCCAAGATGGAGGGGGTAGTCTTTTCCATGAGCAGTTCTTC
TRBJ2-1	TRBV12-3/TRBV12-4	many	-	CASSFGGYNEQFF	TGTGCCAGCAGTTTTGGCGGGTACAATGAGCAGTTCTTC
TRBJ2-7	TRBV23-1	few	-	CASSQSGPTYEQYF	TGCGCCAGCAGTCAATCGGGCCCAACCTACGAGCAGTACTTC
TRBJ2-7	TRBV6-1	medium-sized	-	CASTPLGADPYEQYF	TGTGCCAGCACTCCACTAGGGGCAGATCCCTACGAGCAGTACTTC
TRBJ2-3	TRBV12-3/TRBV12-4	many	TRBD2	CASSLGLAGTDTQYF	TGTGCCAGCAGTTTAGGGCTAGCGGGCACAGATACGCAGTATTTT
TRBJ2-1	TRBV12-3/TRBV12-4	many	-	CASSLFGGQSSYNEQFF	TGTGCCAGCAGTTTGTTCGGGGGGCAAAGCTCCTACAATGAGCAGTTCTTC
TRBJ2-7	TRBV7-8	many	-	CASSPTGRSYEQYF	TGTGCCAGCAGCCCGACAGGGAGGTCCTACGAGCAGTACTTC
TRBJ1-2	TRBV15	few	-	CATSRDAGGAGGYTF	TGTGCCACCAGCAGAGATGCGGGGGGGGCCGGTGGCTACACCTTC
TRBJ2-5	TRBV4-1	-	TRBD2	CASSPIAGVETQYF	TGCGCCAGCAGCCCTATAGCGGGGGTCGAGACCCAGTACTTC
TRBJ2-1	TRBV2	many	TRBD2	CASSAPGGGDEQFF	TGTGCCAGCAGTGCCCCGGGAGGGGGGGATGAGCAGTTCTTC
TRBJ2-7	TRBV12-3/TRBV12-4	many	-	CASSFSLAEQYF	TGTGCCAGCAGTTTCTCCTTGGCCGAGCAGTACTTC
TRBJ2-7	TRBV27	many	TRBD2	CASSLLSGLAAYEQYF	TGTGCCAGCAGTTTATTATCTGGGCTAGCGGCCTACGAGCAGTACTTC
TRBJ2-7	TRBV20-1	many	TRBD2	CSARATSGSHEQYF	TGCAGTGCTAGGGCCACTAGCGGGAGCCACGAGCAGTACTTC
TRBJ2-7	TRBV4-3	many	TRBD1	CASSQVFQGAAGEQYF	TGCGCCAGCAGCCAAGTATTTCAGGGGGCGGCTGGCGAGCAGTACTTC
TRBJ2-3	TRBV20-1	few	-	CSARDLPGTSLEDTDTQYF	TGCAGTGCTAGAGATCTGCCGGGGACTTCTCTTGAAGACACAGATACGCAGTATTTT
TRBJ2-3	TRBV9	many	TRBD1	CASSVGQGVDTQYF	TGTGCCAGCAGCGTTGGACAGGGGGTAGATACGCAGTATTTT
TRBJ2-7	TRBV10-2	medium-sized	TRBD1	CASSVGTGASYEQYF	TGCGCCAGCAGTGTGGGGACAGGAGCATCCTACGAGCAGTACTTC
TRBJ2-1	TRBV19	-	TRBD2	CASSPRSGIEQFF	TGTGCCAGTAGTCCCCGGAGCGGGATTGAGCAGTTCTTC
TRBJ2-7	TRBV9	many	TRBD1	CASSPGQDVYEQYF	TGTGCCAGCAGCCCCGGACAGGACGTCTACGAGCAGTACTTC
TRBJ2-3	TRBV27	many	-	CASSSGAHTDTQYF	TGTGCCAGCAGTTCCGGGGCCCACACAGATACGCAGTATTTT
TRBJ1-1	TRBV20-1	many	-	CSASRGTTEAFF	TGCAGTGCTAGTCGGGGGACCACTGAAGCTTTCTTT
TRBJ2-1	TRBV6-1	many	TRBD1	CASSEYGGTGNNEQFF	TGTGCCAGCAGTGAATACGGGGGGACAGGGAACAATGAGCAGTTCTTC